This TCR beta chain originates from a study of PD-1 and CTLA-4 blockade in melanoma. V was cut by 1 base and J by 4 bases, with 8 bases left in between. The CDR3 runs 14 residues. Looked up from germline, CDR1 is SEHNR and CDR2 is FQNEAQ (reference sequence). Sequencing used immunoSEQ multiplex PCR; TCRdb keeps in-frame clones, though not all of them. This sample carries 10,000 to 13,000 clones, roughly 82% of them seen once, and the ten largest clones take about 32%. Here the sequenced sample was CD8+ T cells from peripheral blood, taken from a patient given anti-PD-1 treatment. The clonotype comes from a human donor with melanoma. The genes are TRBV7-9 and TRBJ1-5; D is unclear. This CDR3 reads CASSLGVGNQPQHF. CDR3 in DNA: TGTGCCAGCAGCTTAGGGGTGGGGAATCAGCCCCAGCATTTT.